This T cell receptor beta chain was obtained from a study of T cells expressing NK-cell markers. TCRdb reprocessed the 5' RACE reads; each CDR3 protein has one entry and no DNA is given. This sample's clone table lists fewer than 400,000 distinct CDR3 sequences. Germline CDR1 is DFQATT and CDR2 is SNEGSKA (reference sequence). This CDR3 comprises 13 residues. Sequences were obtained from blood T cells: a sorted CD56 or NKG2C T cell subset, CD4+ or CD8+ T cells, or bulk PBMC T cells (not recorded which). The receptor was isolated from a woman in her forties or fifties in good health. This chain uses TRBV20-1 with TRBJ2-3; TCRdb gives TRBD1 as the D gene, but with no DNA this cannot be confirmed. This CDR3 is CSAQTGFTDTQYF.